Following are 5 T cell receptor beta chains from one sample sequenced in a study of graft-versus-host responses after intestinal transplantation. Their antigens are not known. Profiling relied on immunoSEQ multiplex PCR, and the TCRdb table lists in-frame clones only, not all of them. Of more than 95,000 clones in the sample, 75% to 95% were seen once. The material sequenced was unstimulated CD4+ T cells sorted from spleen or lymph node cells, taken before intestinal transplant. These receptors came from a human donor who received an intestinal transplant.

The J gene is TRBJ1-1, the V gene TRBV19; D remains ambiguous. Germline CDR1 is LNHDA and CDR2 is SQIVND (reference sequence). The ends were cut back, 5 bases at V and 1 base at J, with 2 bases in the middle. This CDR3 spans 11 amino acids. The CDR3: CASSRNTEAFF. The DNA of the CDR3 is TGTGCCAGTAGTCGGAACACTGAAGCTTTCTTT.

The chain carries TRBV5-1 and TRBJ1-1; the D is unclear. V shed 8 bases and J shed 10 bases, with 24 bases lying between them. From germline, CDR1 is SGHRS and CDR2 YFSETQ. There are 14 residues in the CDR3. Here the CDR3 reads CASSLTPGSPRAFF. The CDR3 DNA reads as TGCGCCAGTTCACTCACACCGGGGTCGCCGCGAGCTTTCTTT.

The genes are TRBV30 and TRBJ1-1; 7 bases are a match to TRBD1. The germline V gene has CDR1 GTSNPN and CDR2 SVGIG (reference sequence). The CDR3 sequence is 15 residues long. J was trimmed by 6 bases and V by 3 bases; bases with no gene match: 13. CDR3 sequence reads: CAWSGGRGRGAEAFF. The CDR3 nucleotides are TGTGCCTGGAGCGGGGGAAGGGGGCGCGGCGCTGAAGCTTTCTTT.

This chain joins TRBV15 and TRBJ2-1, with 8 bases that match TRBD2. There are 15 residues in the CDR3. The germline CDR1 and CDR2 sequences are LNHNV and YYDKDF (reference sequence). J was trimmed by 2 bases and V by 5 bases; bases with no gene match: 5. CDR3 DNA sequence: TGTGCCACCAGCGGTACTAGCGGACCCTACAATGAGCAGTTCTTC. Translation: CATSGTSGPYNEQFF.

J is TRBJ1-5 and V is TRBV11-2; unclear D gene. CDR1 and CDR2 from the germline V gene are SGHAT and FQNNGV. The V end lost 5 bases, the J end lost 7 bases, and 9 bases lay between the germline ends. This CDR3 has 12 amino acids. The CDR3 DNA reads TGTGCCAGCAGCCCTCGGGAGCAGCCCCAGCATTTT. Translated: CASSPREQPQHF.